This T cell receptor (beta chain) is drawn from a study of blood T cell repertoires in COVID-19. The overall study: T cells, B-cell-depleted T cells, or PBMCs supplied cDNA or gDNA.

In the original analysis: From reference gene primer amplification, estimates of nucleated cell counts were derived. Libraries were prepared by immunoSEQ multiplex PCR; TCRdb keeps only in-frame clonotypes and omits some of them. D and trimming come from the DNA, and the V and J calls and clone size come from that table. The repertoire holds approximately 210,000 clones, with around 84% as singletons. The CDR3 length is 17 residues. V gave up 2 bases and J gave up 5 bases; unmatched junction bases: 14. Per germline, CDR1 MNHEY and CDR2 SMNVEV (reference sequence). This receptor was identified in a woman over 75 with COVID-19, enrolled during active disease. This chain links TRBV27 with TRBJ2-5; 7 bases are shared with TRBD2. The source material was peripheral blood. The CDR3 coding sequence is TGTGCCAGCAGTTTAGTAAGCGGGACCCCTACCTGGGAGACCCAGTACTTC. Translating it yields CASSLVSGTPTWETQYF.